The 30 T cell receptor beta chains below were found in one sample sequenced in a study of T cell responses to AZD1222 COVID-19 vaccine. Some clones are missing from TCRdb's copy, which holds only in-frame ones; the method was immunoSEQ multiplex PCR. The sample consists of approximately 130,000 clones, 90% of them appearing once. Material: peripheral blood, obtained on day 0 of AZD1222 vaccination. These receptors were obtained from an adult in good health.

The chain recombines TRBV12-3 or TRBV12-4 with TRBJ2-5; unclear D gene. Trimming removed 1 base from V and 5 bases from J, with 5 bases in between. The CDR3 totals 12 residues. CDR3 protein: CASSLGWETQYF. Written as DNA, the CDR3 is TGTGCCAGCAGTTTAGGGTGGGAGACCCAGTACTTC.

This chain connects TRBV11-2 to TRBJ1-1, with D maybe TRBD1 (5 bases). The CDR3 sequence is 13 residues long. In germline, CDR1 is SGHAT, CDR2 FQNNGV. V lost 5 bases and J lost 4, with 11 bases in between. The CDR3 DNA reads TGTGCCAGCAGCCTCCGGGGGAGCACTGAAGCTTTCTTT. Protein: CASSLRGSTEAFF.

This chain links TRBV12-3 or TRBV12-4 with TRBJ2-6, with D hard to call. CDR3 length equals 13 residues. Trimming removed 3 bases from V and 4 bases from J, with 4 bases in between. CDR3 in DNA: TGTGCCAGCAGTTTTGACGGGGCCAACGTCCTGACTTTC. This translates into CASSFDGANVLTF.

V is TRBV30 and J is TRBJ1-4; 11 bases fit TRBD1. The CDR3 consists of 15 residues. V shed 1 base and J 8 bases; nucleotides not matched to a gene: 6. Per the germline V gene, CDR1 is GTSNPN and CDR2 is SVGIG (reference sequence). The CDR3 nucleotides are TGTGCCTGGAGTGCCCCCGGGACAGGGGGGGAAAAACTGTTTTTT. Residues: CAWSAPGTGGEKLFF.

The J gene is TRBJ1-2, the V gene TRBV3-1 (or the pseudogene TRBV3-2); unclear D gene. Germline loops: CDR1 LGHDT, CDR2 YNNKEL (reference sequence). The ends were cut back, 2 bases at V and 5 bases at J, with 6 bases in the middle. This CDR3 is 12 amino acids long. CDR3 loop: CASSQTGYGYTF. The CDR3 DNA follows: TGTGCCAGCAGCCAAACCGGGTATGGCTACACCTTC.

The chain recombines TRBV19 with TRBJ1-1, with 8 bases aligning to TRBD1. This CDR3 is 14 amino acids long. CDR1 LNHDA and CDR2 SQIVND come from the germline V gene (reference sequence). The J segment lost 7 bases and the V segment lost 1 base, leaving 5 bases of the junction unmatched. CDR3 sequence: CASSIAPTGVEAFF. The CDR3 DNA reads TGTGCCAGTAGTATAGCCCCGACAGGGGTTGAAGCTTTCTTT. Complete variable domain (other parts from reference TRBV19 and TRBJ1-1): DGGITQSPKYLFRKEGQNVTLSCEQNLNHDAMYWYRQDPGQGLRLIYYSQIVNDFQKGDIAEGYSVSREKKESFPLTVTSAQKNPTAFYLCASSIAPTGVEAFFGQGTRLTVV.

J is TRBJ1-2 and V is TRBV7-3; TRBD1 aligns across 9 bases. Germline trimming cut 5 bases from V and 7 bases from J; bases unmatched to any gene: 5. CDR1 and CDR2 from the germline V gene are SGHTA and FQGTGA. CDR3 length equals 13 residues. CDR3 in DNA: TGTGCCAGCAGCATGGGACAGGGATTTGGCTACACCTTC. Its translation is CASSMGQGFGYTF.

The rearrangement joins TRBV7-3 to TRBJ2-3; the D gene is possibly TRBD2 (5 bases). The CDR3 is 17 residues long. The germline V gene has CDR1 SGHTA and CDR2 FQGTGA. V was shortened by 3 bases and J by 1 base, with 17 bases between the two germline ends. CDR3 nucleotide sequence: TGTGCCAGCAGCTTCGGGCCCCACGGGGAAGGCACAGATACGCAGTATTTT. Translation: CASSFGPHGEGTDTQYF. The complete variable domain, with remaining parts taken from reference TRBV7-3 and TRBJ2-3, reads GAGVSQTPSNKVTEKGKYVELRCDPISGHTALYWYRQSLGQGPEFLIYFQGTGAADDSGLPNDRFFAVRPEGSVSTLKIQRTERGDSAVYLCASSFGPHGEGTDTQYFGPGTRLTVL.

The gene calls are TRBV6-1 and TRBJ1-2; D might be TRBD1 (5 bases). Trimming shortened V by 1 base and J by 4 bases, and 7 bases separated the two germline ends. The CDR3 loop spans 13 amino acids. Looked up from germline, CDR1 is MNHNS and CDR2 is SASEGT. This chain's CDR3 is CASSEGTGYGYTF. In DNA, the CDR3 is TGTGCCAGCAGTGAAGGCACAGGCTATGGCTACACCTTC.

The chain employs TRBV19 and TRBJ1-4, with D hard to call. The V end was cut by 1 base, the J end by 5 bases, with 23 bases between. Germline CDR1 LNHDA, CDR2 SQIVND (reference sequence). The CDR3 is 19 residues long. The CDR3 bases are TGTGCCAGTAGTATAGGGAGGGTCAGGAGCCCCAGGAAGAATGAAAAACTGTTTTTT. This translates into CASSIGRVRSPRKNEKLFF.

This clone appeared a few times. The J gene is TRBJ2-7, the V gene TRBV29-1; 7 bases are a match to TRBD1. The CDR3 length is 13 residues. Germline V gene sequence: CDR1 SQVTM, CDR2 ANQGSEA. After removal of 6 bases from V and 0 bases from J, the junction contained 5 bases not matched to a gene. CDR3 protein: CSVDRTGSYEQYF. The CDR3 coding sequence is TGCAGCGTGGACCGGACAGGCTCCTACGAGCAGTACTTC.

V usage is TRBV7-6 and J usage is TRBJ2-7; TRBD1 aligns across 7 bases. The trim removed 0 bases at V and 3 bases at J, leaving 2 bases unmatched. Germline loops: CDR1 SGHVS, CDR2 FNYEAQ. The CDR3 sequence is 14 residues long. CDR3 protein: CASSLASGGYEQYF. Here the CDR3 DNA reads TGTGCCAGCAGCTTAGCGTCAGGGGGCTACGAGCAGTACTTC.

The chain joins TRBV14 to TRBJ1-2, with D uncertain. Germline lookup yields CDR1 SGHDN and CDR2 FVKESK. The CDR3 contains 18 residues. Trimming cost V 0 bases and J 5 bases, with 22 bases left between them. The CDR3 DNA is TGTGCCAGCAGCCAAGAGACCGGCCCTCCCTTCTCCCGGTATGGCTACACCTTC. This gives the protein CASSQETGPPFSRYGYTF.

The gene calls are TRBV13 and TRBJ2-7; 9 nucleotides line up with TRBD1. The germline V gene has CDR1 PRHDT and CDR2 FYEKMQ (reference sequence). The V and J ends lost 5 bases and 3 bases, in that order; junction bases with no gene match: 11. The length of the CDR3 is 16 residues. The CDR3 nucleotides are TGTGCCAGCAGCCCAAGCGGGACAGGGAAGGTCTACGAGCAGTACTTC. Amino acids: CASSPSGTGKVYEQYF. Using reference TRBV13 and TRBJ2-7 for the parts outside the CDR3, the full variable domain is AAGVIQSPRHLIKEKRETATLKCYPIPRHDTVYWYQQGPGQDPQFLISFYEKMQSDKGSIPDRFSAQQFSDYHSELNMSSLELGDSALYFCASSPSGTGKVYEQYFGPGTRLTVT.

The chain employs TRBV9 and TRBJ1-1; 12 bases are shared with TRBD1. CDR3 size: 18 residues. Germline CDR1 reads SGDLS; CDR2 reads YYNGEE. Trimming cost V 3 bases and J 4 bases; bases outside gene matches: 13. The CDR3 protein is CASSDPRDRGQQGTEAFF. DNA for the CDR3: TGTGCCAGCAGCGACCCTCGGGACAGGGGGCAACAGGGCACTGAAGCTTTCTTT.

The chain combines TRBV13 with TRBJ1-1; D uncertain. This CDR3 region has 15 residues. Germline values: CDR1 PRHDT, CDR2 FYEKMQ (reference sequence). V was trimmed by 3 bases and J by 0 bases, leaving 11 bases between them. The CDR3: CASSFYPAVNTEAFF. The CDR3, as DNA: TGTGCCAGCAGCTTTTATCCGGCTGTGAACACTGAAGCTTTCTTT.

CDR3 DNA sequence: TGTGCCAGTAGTATAGAGCCCTACCTCCAGCATTTT. It encodes CASSIEPYLQHF. This sequence joins TRBV19 and TRBJ1-5; D is unclear. This CDR3 is 12 amino acids long. Germline V gene lookup returns CDR1 LNHDA and CDR2 SQIVND (reference sequence). Trimming shortened V by 0 bases and J by 12 bases, and 9 bases separated the two germline ends.

The chain is built from TRBV18 and TRBJ1-2; D remains unclear. Germline CDR1 is KGHSH and CDR2 is LQKENI. The CDR3 contains 18 residues. Deletions cut 3 bases from V and 0 bases from J, with 20 bases between. The DNA of the CDR3 is TGTGCCAGCTCACCCTCGGGGAGGGCCCCCCTCTCTAACTATGGCTACACCTTC. Encoded protein: CASSPSGRAPLSNYGYTF.

The chain employs TRBV9 and TRBJ1-1; tentative D call: TRBD1 (6 bases). Germline lookup yields CDR1 SGDLS and CDR2 YYNGEE. The germline V and J ends were trimmed by 3 bases and 1 base, with 10 bases remaining between them. The CDR3 is made up of 14 amino acids. Here the CDR3 DNA reads TGTGCCAGCAGCGCCCCGGGACAGAACACTGAAGCTTTCTTT. Translation gives CASSAPGQNTEAFF.

The rearrangement uses TRBV5-1 and TRBJ2-1; 10 bases line up with TRBD2. Germline V gene data show CDR1 as SGHRS and CDR2 as YFSETQ. The J segment lost 8 bases and the V segment lost 9 bases, leaving 11 bases of the junction unmatched. This CDR3 region has 14 residues. The CDR3 spells CATATLAGVHEQFF. CDR3 bases: TGCGCCACCGCAACTCTAGCGGGAGTCCATGAGCAGTTCTTC.

This chain uses TRBV24-1 with TRBJ1-2; perhaps TRBD1 as D (6 bases). CDR1 KGHDR and CDR2 SFDVKD come from the germline V gene. The ends were cut back, 7 bases at V and 2 bases at J, with 16 bases in the middle. The CDR3 is made up of 15 amino acids. Here the CDR3 DNA reads TGTGCCACCAGCGGTACAGGGTCCCTAAACTATGGCTACACCTTC. Protein: CATSGTGSLNYGYTF.

This chain joins TRBV9 and TRBJ2-7, with 8 bases matching TRBD2. V lost 1 base to trimming and J lost 0 bases; unmatched junction nucleotides: 3. CDR1 is SGDLS and CDR2 is YYNGEE in the germline V gene. The length of the CDR3 is 15 residues. CDR3 residues: CASSVYSGASYEQYF. As DNA, the CDR3 is TGTGCCAGCAGCGTATATAGCGGGGCCTCCTACGAGCAGTACTTC.

This chain joins TRBV9 and TRBJ1-3; no clear D. Germline V lookup: CDR1 SGDLS, CDR2 YYNGEE. The length of the CDR3 is 15 residues. Trimming took off 0 bases at V and 1 base at J, with 8 bases between the two ends. The CDR3 protein is CASSVAVDSGNTIYF. The CDR3 DNA follows: TGTGCCAGCAGCGTAGCTGTGGATTCTGGAAACACCATATATTTT.

This chain joins TRBV7-6 and TRBJ2-7, with 8 bases aligning to TRBD1. The CDR3 is 15 residues long. The junction had 5 bases not matched to a gene; V was cut back by 2 bases and J by 2 bases. Per the germline V gene, CDR1 is SGHVS and CDR2 is FNYEAQ. CDR3 in DNA: TGTGCCAGCAGCTTATCCCACAGGGGGACCTACGAGCAGTACTTC. Protein product: CASSLSHRGTYEQYF.

The rearrangement joins TRBV19 to TRBJ2-7; 8 bases map to TRBD1. The CDR3 spans 13 residues. The ends lost 6 bases at V and 4 bases at J; junction bases unmatched: 5. Germline-derived CDR1 and CDR2 are LNHDA and SQIVND (reference sequence). The CDR3 is CASSRQGPYEQYF. As DNA, the CDR3 is TGTGCCAGTAGCCGACAGGGGCCTTACGAGCAGTACTTC. The whole variable domain, filled in from reference TRBV19 and TRBJ2-7, reads DGGITQSPKYLFRKEGQNVTLSCEQNLNHDAMYWYRQDPGQGLRLIYYSQIVNDFQKGDIAEGYSVSREKKESFPLTVTSAQKNPTAFYLCASSRQGPYEQYFGPGTRLTVT.

The chain carries TRBV7-8 and TRBJ2-1; 11 bases align to TRBD2. Germline assignment: CDR1 SGHVS and CDR2 FQNEAQ. The CDR3 is 16 residues long. Unmatched junction bases numbered 6, after V lost 4 bases and J lost 4 bases. CDR3 coding DNA: TGTGCCAGCAGCTGGCAGACTAGCGGGGTTTACAATGAGCAGTTCTTC. This translates into CASSWQTSGVYNEQFF.

This chain links TRBV18 with TRBJ2-3; no definite D call. The CDR3 runs 17 residues. V lost 3 bases and J lost 4, with 20 bases in between. The germline V gene encodes CDR1 KGHSH and CDR2 LQKENI. DNA for the CDR3: TGTGCCAGCTCACCCTTTTCTGTCCTAACCCGCGCAGATACGCAGTATTTT. Its translation is CASSPFSVLTRADTQYF.

The CDR3 bases are TGCGCCAGCAGCCCAGGCGAGGGACCGTACGAGCAGTACTTC. It specifies CASSPGEGPYEQYF. The J gene is TRBJ2-7, the V gene TRBV4-3; D may correspond to TRBD1 or TRBD2 (5 bases each). The germline V gene has CDR1 LGHNA and CDR2 YSLEER. V was cut by 4 bases and J by 4 bases, with 14 bases left in between. The CDR3 contains 14 residues.

The chain recombines TRBV3-1 (or the pseudogene TRBV3-2) with TRBJ1-6, with TRBD1 as a possible D gene (5 bases). CDR1 and CDR2 from the germline V gene are LGHDT and YNNKEL (reference sequence). This CDR3 has 17 amino acids. V lost 3 bases and J 7 bases, leaving 19 bases between the germline ends. CDR3 region: CASSHPETDTFNSPLHF. DNA for the CDR3: TGTGCCAGCAGCCACCCCGAGACAGACACCTTCAATTCACCCCTCCACTTT.

The rearrangement uses TRBV27 and TRBJ2-7, with TRBD2 identical over 7 bases. V dropped 0 bases and J dropped 1; count of bases not matched to a gene: 3. CDR1 and CDR2 (germline): MNHEY, SMNVEV (reference sequence). There are 15 residues in the CDR3. This chain's CDR3 is CASSLSSGGSYEQYF. CDR3 sequence (DNA): TGTGCCAGCAGTTTATCTTCCGGGGGGTCCTACGAGCAGTACTTC.